This T cell receptor beta chain is from a study of T cells in localized non-small cell lung cancer. Study-level points and caveats: Uninvolved adjacent lung had higher T cell clonality than tumor and all other tissues. Prolonged overall survival went with higher T cell density in the blood.

Clones were sequenced by immunoSEQ multiplex PCR, and TCRdb holds only the in-frame ones, with some missing. Counted here are roughly 50,000 clones, roughly 90% occurring once; the ten biggest clones make up about 20%. Note on this clone: Its antigen is currently unknown.

This CDR3 has 16 amino acids. V lost 8 bases and J 6 bases, leaving 26 bases between the germline ends. CDR1 and CDR2 (germline): MNHNY, SVGAGI (reference sequence). V is TRBV6-6 and J is TRBJ2-7; D is perhaps TRBD1 or TRBD2 (7 bases each). This receptor was identified in a man between 40 and 70 years old with stage I lung adenocarcinoma. The source was peripheral blood, collected before any cancer treatment. The CDR3 protein is CASSGRQGVLDGEQYF. In nucleotides, the CDR3 is TGTGCCAGCTCCGGGAGGCAGGGGGTTCTTGACGGCGAGCAGTACTTC.